This T cell receptor beta chain was captured by sequencing in a study of blood T cell repertoires in COVID-19. Whole-study context: Acute-phase and convalescent COVID-19 samples originated in the United States, Italy and Spain.

In the original analysis: Estimated nucleated cell counts came from reference gene primer amplification. Assay: immunoSEQ multiplex PCR; the TCRdb copy retains only in-frame clones and omits some. V and J calls and clone size are as listed in that table; D and trimming were resolved from the DNA. The profile covers around 72,000 clones, with 80% to 85% appearing a single time and 4.5% taken by the ten largest. V lost 4 bases, J lost 3 bases, and 13 bases lay in between. The CDR3 runs 15 residues. Germline CDR1 MNHEY, CDR2 SMNVEV (reference sequence). The clonotype originates from an older woman with acute or convalescent COVID-19. The sequenced sample was peripheral blood. The rearrangement joins TRBV27 to TRBJ2-1, with a possible D match to TRBD2 (6 bases). DNA of the CDR3: TGTGCCAGCAGTTATACGGGGGTTCTCTACAATGAGCAGTTCTTC. As protein: CASSYTGVLYNEQFF.